This entry lists 24 T cell receptor beta chains sequenced from one sample in a study of blood T cell repertoires in COVID-19. Only in-frame clones appear in the TCRdb table, and some are missing; sequencing was by immunoSEQ multiplex PCR. The repertoire holds around 80,000 clones, with approximately 81% as singletons. Sequenced sample: peripheral blood. Every receptor here comes from an elderly woman with acute or convalescent COVID-19.

V usage is TRBV4-2 and J usage is TRBJ2-4; a weak D match, TRBD2 (6 bases). Per germline, CDR1 LGHNA and CDR2 YNFKEQ. With 2 bases removed from V and 3 bases from J, the gap between germline ends came to 20 bases. The CDR3 has 18 amino acids. The CDR3 here is CASSQMTGVGVGKNIQYF. The DNA for the CDR3 is TGTGCCAGCAGCCAAATGACGGGGGTAGGGGTAGGCAAAAACATTCAGTACTTC.

This chain connects TRBV11-3 to TRBJ1-1, with a tentative D call TRBD1 (6 bases). This CDR3 comprises 14 residues. The germline CDR1 and CDR2 sequences are SGHNT and YENEEA. V was shortened by 3 bases and J by 7 bases, with 15 bases between the two germline ends. CDR3 in amino acids: CASSFRGGDFEAFF. The CDR3, as DNA: TGTGCCAGCAGCTTTAGGGGGGGCGATTTTGAAGCTTTCTTT.

This chain uses TRBV19 with TRBJ1-6; 9 positions agree with TRBD1. Germline V gene lookup returns CDR1 LNHDA and CDR2 SQIVND (reference sequence). The trim removed 7 bases at V and 8 bases at J, leaving 9 bases unmatched. The CDR3 length is 15 residues. The DNA of the CDR3 is TGTGCCAGTACCCCAGGGGACAGGGAATATTCACCCCTCCACTTT. Amino acid sequence: CASTPGDREYSPLHF.

Note on this clone: Other DNA sequences within the sample encode an identical CDR3. The V gene is TRBV9, the J gene TRBJ1-3; 10 bases are shared with TRBD1. Losses at the gene ends were 3 bases for V and 3 bases for J; bases not matched to a gene: 9. The CDR3 runs 17 residues. Germline values: CDR1 SGDLS, CDR2 YYNGEE. The CDR3 loop reads CASSALRDRGRGNTIYF. In nucleotides, the CDR3 is TGTGCCAGCAGCGCCCTCCGGGACAGGGGACGTGGAAACACCATATATTTT.

This clone was seen a handful of times. This chain joins TRBV6-5 and TRBJ2-7; TRBD1 aligns across 9 bases. The CDR3 is 14 amino acids. Germline CDR1 reads MNHEY; CDR2 reads SVGAGI. The V segment lost 0 bases and the J segment 7 bases; nucleotides outside the gene matches: 4. The CDR3 is CASSYSGTGYEQYF. The CDR3 DNA is TGTGCCAGCAGTTACTCGGGGACAGGGTATGAGCAGTACTTC.

This clone was counted once. The chain carries TRBV2 and TRBJ2-7; D ambiguous. CDR1 and CDR2 (germline): SNHLY, FYNNEI. V gave up 2 bases and J gave up 0 bases, with 8 bases separating them. This CDR3 has 14 residues. The DNA of the CDR3 is TGTGCCAGCAGTGAAAATGGCGGCTCCTACGAGCAGTACTTC. Residues: CASSENGGSYEQYF.

This clone showed up just once. The chain uses TRBV15 and TRBJ1-2; possibly TRBD1 for D (6 bases). The CDR3 is 13 residues long. V shed 0 bases and J shed 7 bases, with 9 bases lying between them. The V gene's germline CDR1 is LNHNV and CDR2 YYDKDF (reference sequence). The CDR3 nucleotides are TGTGCCACCAGCAGAGAGGGGGCTGGTGGCTACACCTTC. The encoded protein is CATSREGAGGYTF.

This clone appeared a few times. V usage is TRBV6-5 and J usage is TRBJ1-6; D remains unclear. Germline V gene sequence: CDR1 MNHEY, CDR2 SVGAGI. The CDR3 is made up of 15 amino acids. Trimming removed 0 bases from V and 5 bases from J, with 8 bases in between. The chain's CDR3 is CASSYSGTNNSPLHF. The CDR3 bases are TGTGCCAGCAGTTACTCGGGCACAAATAATTCACCCCTCCACTTT.

This clone occurred a few times. The chain uses TRBV5-1 and TRBJ1-6; 8 nucleotides align to TRBD1. Germline V gives CDR1 SGHRS, CDR2 YFSETQ. Trimming took 1 base from V and 10 from J; bases not matched to a gene: 7. The CDR3 consists of 15 residues. CDR3 region: CASSLRGQGGSPLHF. In DNA, the CDR3 is TGCGCCAGCAGCTTGAGAGGACAGGGCGGCTCACCCCTCCACTTT. The full variable domain, in which reference TRBV5-1 and TRBJ1-6 provide the parts outside the CDR3, is KAGVTQTPRYLIKTRGQQVTLSCSPISGHRSVSWYQQTPGQGLQFLFEYFSETQRNKGNFPGRFSGRQFSNSRSEMNVSTLELGDSALYLCASSLRGQGGSPLHFGNGTRLTVT.

The sample holds a few counts of this clone. V and J are TRBV7-2 and TRBJ1-3; no definite D call. Germline CDR1 SGHTA, CDR2 FQGNSA. The CDR3 runs to 16 residues. V gave up 5 bases and J gave up 1 base, with 15 bases separating them. CDR3: CASSQVVGGSGNTIYF. CDR3 nucleotide sequence: TGTGCCAGCAGCCAAGTGGTAGGAGGGTCTGGAAACACCATATATTTT.

The V gene is TRBV7-9, the J gene TRBJ1-1, with TRBD1 as a possible D gene (5 bases). The CDR3 sequence is 15 residues long. V lost 1 base, J lost 3 bases, and 12 bases lay in between. Germline values: CDR1 SEHNR, CDR2 FQNEAQ (reference sequence). The CDR3 DNA sequence: TGTGCCAGCAGCTTAGGTTTTACAGGAGACACTGAAGCTTTCTTT. Translating it yields CASSLGFTGDTEAFF.

This clone was found once. This chain joins TRBV19 and TRBJ2-5, with 7 bases fitting TRBD2. The CDR3 totals 16 residues. J gave up 4 bases and V 3 bases, and 11 bases lay outside the gene matches. The germline V gene has CDR1 LNHDA and CDR2 SQIVND (reference sequence). The CDR3: CASSIAGGGQGETQYF. The CDR3 region has the DNA TGTGCCAGTAGTATCGCAGGCGGGGGTCAGGGAGAGACCCAGTACTTC.

The chain couples TRBV30 to TRBJ1-5, with 9 positions matching TRBD1. This CDR3 is built from 14 residues. V shed 0 bases and J 7 bases; nucleotides not matched to a gene: 4. Per the germline V gene, CDR1 is GTSNPN and CDR2 is SVGIG (reference sequence). CDR3 loop: CAWSVPTGGQPQHF. The CDR3 DNA reads TGTGCCTGGAGTGTCCCGACAGGGGGACAGCCCCAGCATTTT. Variable domain in full (rest from reference TRBV30 and TRBJ1-5): SQTIHQWPATLVQPVGSPLSLECTVEGTSNPNLYWYRQAAGRGLQLLFYSVGIGQISSEVPQNLSASRPQDRQFILSSKKLLLSDSGFYLCAWSVPTGGQPQHFGDGTRLSIL.

The rearrangement joins TRBV25-1 to TRBJ1-6; a possible D gene is TRBD1 (5 bases). The germline V and J ends were trimmed by 7 bases and 0 bases, with 10 bases remaining between them. The germline gives CDR1 MGHDK, CDR2 SYGVNS. The CDR3 spans 15 residues. The CDR3 is CASKDIGSYNSPLHF. CDR3 DNA sequence: TGTGCCAGCAAGGACATCGGCTCCTATAATTCACCCCTCCACTTT.

The chain combines TRBV6-6 with TRBJ1-3; TRBD1 matches 7 bases. Germline V gene sequence: CDR1 MNHNY, CDR2 SVGAGI (reference sequence). Unmatched junction bases numbered 5, after V lost 10 bases and J lost 2 bases. This CDR3 has 13 residues. In nucleotides, the CDR3 is TGTGCCACCTCTACAGGGGCTGGAAACACCATATATTTT. This encodes CATSTGAGNTIYF.

The chain recombines TRBV9 with TRBJ2-1, with 14 bases identical to TRBD2. This CDR3 is built from 13 residues. CDR1 SGDLS and CDR2 YYNGEE come from the germline V gene. Trimming removed 7 bases from V and 8 bases from J; junction bases left unmatched: 2. In DNA, the CDR3 is TGTGCCAGCGGGACTAGCGGGGGTCATGAGCAGTTCTTC. Translation: CASGTSGGHEQFF.

This sequence joins TRBV7-9 and TRBJ2-7; D not resolved. This CDR3 contains 12 residues. The germline V and J ends were trimmed by 5 bases and 6 bases, with 11 bases remaining between them. The germline V gene encodes CDR1 SEHNR and CDR2 FQNEAQ (reference sequence). The CDR3 nucleotides are TGTGCCAGCAGCCCCGTCCCGGGCGAGCAGTACTTC. The encoded protein is CASSPVPGEQYF.

This clone was observed a single time. The chain links TRBV3-1 (or the pseudogene TRBV3-2) to TRBJ1-2, with 10 bases identical to TRBD1. The CDR3 length is 14 residues. Per germline, CDR1 LGHDT and CDR2 YNNKEL (reference sequence). Trimming cost V 0 bases and J 5 bases; bases outside gene matches: 0. The CDR3 loop reads CASSQEGQGYGYTF. In nucleotides, the CDR3 is TGTGCCAGCAGCCAAGAGGGACAGGGGTATGGCTACACCTTC.

DNA of the CDR3: TGTGCCAGCAGCCGCGACAGGGTAAGAGATACGCAGTATTTT. Protein: CASSRDRVRDTQYF. V is TRBV6-5 and J is TRBJ2-3, with 7 bases identical to TRBD1. This CDR3 comprises 14 residues. V shed 6 bases and J 5 bases; nucleotides not matched to a gene: 8. CDR1 is MNHEY and CDR2 is SVGAGI in the germline V gene.

The chain uses TRBV12-5 and TRBJ1-5; 7 bases agree with TRBD1. The CDR3 covers 16 residues. J was trimmed by 0 bases and V by 4 bases; bases with no gene match: 6. Germline V gene lookup returns CDR1 LGHNT and CDR2 FRNRAP. The CDR3 spells CASGSGQVDSNQPQHF. The DNA of the CDR3 is TGTGCTAGTGGTTCCGGACAGGTCGATAGCAATCAGCCCCAGCATTTT.

V gene TRBV10-1 combines with J gene TRBJ2-1; 7 bases are a match to TRBD2. The germline CDR1 and CDR2 sequences are WNHNN and SYGVQD (reference sequence). V lost 0 bases to trimming and J lost 12 bases; unmatched junction nucleotides: 2. The CDR3 length is 12 residues. CDR3 sequence reads: CASSESGLVQFF. The CDR3 coding sequence is TGCGCCAGCAGTGAGTCTGGACTAGTGCAGTTCTTC.

The chain recombines TRBV7-9 with TRBJ1-3; D unclear. Germline V gene data show CDR1 as SEHNR and CDR2 as FQNEAQ (reference sequence). Trimming removed 1 base at V and 0 bases at J, with 7 bases between. The CDR3 length is 15 residues. CDR3 sequence reads: CASSLVDNSGNTIYF. The CDR3 DNA reads TGTGCCAGCAGCTTAGTTGACAACTCTGGAAACACCATATATTTT.

This clone occurred once. The V gene is TRBV18, the J gene TRBJ1-1; 9 bases fit TRBD1. The trim removed 4 bases at V and 2 bases at J, leaving 8 bases unmatched. This CDR3 region has 16 residues. From germline, CDR1 is KGHSH and CDR2 LQKENI. As DNA, the CDR3 is TGTGCCAGCTCACTAACAGGGGGCGCGTTAAACACTGAAGCTTTCTTT. This codes for CASSLTGGALNTEAFF.

This clone has a count of ten or more. The genes are TRBV14 and TRBJ1-1; D might be TRBD1 (5 bases). This CDR3 contains 16 residues. Germline V gene data show CDR1 as SGHDN and CDR2 as FVKESK. V was pared by 2 bases and J by 7 bases, with 20 bases between. CDR3 DNA: TGTGCCAGCAGCCAAATAGGTCCCCGGGGGGTTGGTGAAGCTTTCTTT. This translates into CASSQIGPRGVGEAFF.